This TCR beta chain was observed in a study of CD8 T cells in ankylosing spondylitis. Study findings and constraints: Fewer than ten highly homologous variants made up a TCR beta motif that seemed to typify ankylosing spondylitis blood. Disease-linked clones reportedly concentrated significantly in matched ankylosing spondylitis synovial fluid. A CD8+ phenotype characterized the disease-linked clones, which were relatively rare in peripheral blood.

Of note for this clonotype: Its antigen remains unidentified. This may come from a read error, since a much larger clone is one base off. This is likely a read error, given that the CDR3 carries no conserved phenylalanine or tryptophan at its end.

Trimming shortened V by 5 bases and J by 0 bases, and 12 bases separated the two germline ends. The CDR3 runs to 15 residues. CDR1 is ENHRY and CDR2 is SYGVKD in the germline V gene. In making TCR beta libraries, quantitative 5'-RACE with molecular barcodes was used. TCRdb recomputed calls from the 5' RACE reads with MiXCR, one row per CDR3 protein. Here the sample spans a few hundred thousand distinct CDR3 sequences, about 19% being singletons. Sequencing used blood, either unsorted or a sorted T cell fraction (not recorded which). The TCR was taken from a male donor with ankylosing spondylitis or in good health (not recorded which). The chain is built from TRBV10-3 and TRBJ2-3; tentatively, D is TRBD1 (5 bases). The CDR3 sequence is CAISTRAASTDTQYL. In nucleotides, the CDR3 is TGTGCCATCAGTACCAGGGCCGCAAGCACAGATACGCAGTATCTT.